Included here is one T cell receptor beta chain sequence, with context. The sample belongs to a study of blood T cell repertoires in COVID-19. Study context: Collection of acute and convalescent COVID-19 samples took place in the United States, Italy and Spain. The analysed material was cDNA or gDNA that came from T cells, B-cell-depleted T cells, or PBMCs.

Germline assignment: CDR1 SGHTA and CDR2 FQGNSA. CDR3 length: 15 amino acids. Trimming left V 1 base short and J 2 bases short, with 11 bases between. Assay: immunoSEQ multiplex PCR; the TCRdb copy retains only in-frame clones and omits some. This table has 200,000 to 250,000 clones, around four fifths appearing once. The cohort comprised adults aged 18 to 89 years residing in 20 to 25 US areas. Each participant's cohort was designated according to participant-reported clinical history. The chain joins TRBV7-2 to TRBJ2-5, with TRBD2 as a possible D gene (7 bases). Sequenced material: PBMCs or T cells enriched from blood (not recorded which). The clonotype comes from a woman aged 40 to 49 who had been exposed to COVID-19. The CDR3 DNA sequence: TGTGCCAGCAGCTTAGTGGGGGGGCGGCAAGAGACCCAGTACTTC. Protein: CASSLVGGRQETQYF.